One and the same sample provided the 14 T cell receptor beta chains below, sequenced in a study of beta chain features in type 1 diabetes. Findings of the study overall: In all four CD4+ subsets, TCRB CDR3 length was significantly, moderately reduced in type 1 diabetes.

These receptors are not linked to any known antigen. The study reverse transcribed the entire isolated RNA, so it sequenced expressed TCRB transcripts. The method was immunoSEQ multiplex PCR; TCRdb's version includes in-frame clones alone and lacks a portion of them. The table has hundreds of thousands of clones, more than 13% seen once. Sequencing input: naive CD4+ T cells from blood. These receptors came from a man aged 18 to 35 with type 1 diabetes.

The rearrangement joins TRBV19 to TRBJ1-5; D not certain. The ends were cut back, 1 base at V and 12 bases at J, with 10 bases in the middle. From germline, CDR1 is LNHDA and CDR2 SQIVND (reference sequence). The CDR3 length is 12 residues. CDR3 protein: CASSIGSTLQHF. As DNA, the CDR3 is TGTGCCAGTAGTATAGGATCGACGCTCCAGCATTTT.

The chain links TRBV19 to TRBJ1-1; D is perhaps TRBD1 (5 bases). V shed 4 bases and J shed 2 bases, with 11 bases lying between them. CDR3 length equals 14 residues. Per germline, CDR1 LNHDA and CDR2 SQIVND (reference sequence). CDR3: CASSSRTQNTEAFF. In DNA form, the CDR3 reads TGTGCCAGTAGTAGTAGGACACAAAACACTGAAGCTTTCTTT. The complete variable domain, with remaining parts taken from reference TRBV19 and TRBJ1-1, reads DGGITQSPKYLFRKEGQNVTLSCEQNLNHDAMYWYRQDPGQGLRLIYYSQIVNDFQKGDIAEGYSVSREKKESFPLTVTSAQKNPTAFYLCASSSRTQNTEAFFGQGTRLTVV.

V is TRBV4-3 and J is TRBJ1-2, with D possibly matching TRBD1 (5 bases). Trimming removed 1 base from V and 3 bases from J, with 15 bases in between. This CDR3 region has 16 residues. Germline CDR1 and CDR2: LGHNA and YSLEER. CDR3 sequence reads: CASSQVMQGRDYGYTF. CDR3 nucleotide sequence: TGCGCCAGCAGCCAAGTAATGCAGGGACGCGACTATGGCTACACCTTC.

This clone was seen a handful of times. The chain uses TRBV9 and TRBJ1-2; the D gene is possibly TRBD1 (5 bases). Trimming cost V 0 bases and J 5 bases, with 11 bases left between them. Germline loops: CDR1 SGDLS, CDR2 YYNGEE. The CDR3 length is 14 residues. The CDR3 DNA follows: TGTGCCAGCAGCGTAGCCGGACAAAGATATGGCTACACCTTC. Its protein product is CASSVAGQRYGYTF.

The CDR3 region has the DNA TGCAGCGTACCGAGAGGACAGGGAAGGACTGAAGCTTTCTTT. This sequence encodes CSVPRGQGRTEAFF. This chain joins TRBV29-1 and TRBJ1-1; 8 nucleotides agree with TRBD1. The germline gives CDR1 SQVTM, CDR2 ANQGSEA. The V segment lost 6 bases and the J segment 5 bases; nucleotides outside the gene matches: 11. This CDR3 has 14 amino acids.

This clone was detected only once. CDR3: CASRDQGVGTEAFF. CDR3 in DNA: TGTGCCAGCAGGGACCAAGGGGTCGGCACTGAAGCTTTCTTT. The chain uses TRBV6-1 and TRBJ1-1; D possibly corresponds to TRBD1 (5 bases). There are 14 residues in the CDR3. V gave up 6 bases and J gave up 4 bases, with 15 bases separating them. Germline assignment: CDR1 MNHNS and CDR2 SASEGT.

This clone was seen more than once but under ten times. J is TRBJ2-7 and V is TRBV10-3; TRBD1 aligns across 8 bases. Germline CDR1 ENHRY, CDR2 SYGVKD. With 6 bases clipped from V and 2 bases from J, the junction kept 6 bases outside the gene matches. The CDR3 is made up of 14 amino acids. The CDR3 DNA reads as TGTGCCATCAGGTCCGACAGGGGAGCCTACGAGCAGTACTTC. It translates to CAIRSDRGAYEQYF.

A few counts support this clone. This chain joins TRBV18 and TRBJ1-1; 9 bases match TRBD1. J gave up 5 bases and V 3 bases, and 10 bases lay outside the gene matches. Germline V CDR1 and CDR2: KGHSH, LQKENI. The length of the CDR3 is 16 residues. For the CDR3, the DNA is TGTGCCAGCTCACCCATACAGGGGGCCAGAGGGACTGAAGCTTTCTTT. Protein product: CASSPIQGARGTEAFF.

This clone was detected only a few times. The rearrangement joins TRBV7-6 to TRBJ2-7; no clear D gene. CDR1 and CDR2 (germline): SGHVS, FNYEAQ. CDR3 length: 16 residues. Trimming took off 0 bases at V and 0 bases at J, with 12 bases between the two ends. This chain's CDR3 is CASSLAQAGYSYEQYF. CDR3 in DNA: TGTGCCAGCAGCTTAGCGCAAGCAGGTTACTCCTACGAGCAGTACTTC.

This clone was detected a few times. V is TRBV30 and J is TRBJ1-1; TRBD1 aligns across 10 bases. The CDR3 length is 13 residues. V lost 4 bases to trimming and J lost 5 bases; unmatched junction nucleotides: 4. The germline V gene encodes CDR1 GTSNPN and CDR2 SVGIG (reference sequence). The DNA of the CDR3 is TGTGCCTGGACAGGGACAGGGGTAACTGAAGCTTTCTTT. It specifies CAWTGTGVTEAFF. Using reference TRBV30 and TRBJ1-1 for the parts outside the CDR3, the full variable domain is SQTIHQWPATLVQPVGSPLSLECTVEGTSNPNLYWYRQAAGRGLQLLFYSVGIGQISSEVPQNLSASRPQDRQFILSSKKLLLSDSGFYLCAWTGTGVTEAFFGQGTRLTVV.

V is TRBV25-1 and J is TRBJ1-4; TRBD1 aligns across 8 bases. The CDR3 consists of 14 residues. Germline V CDR1 and CDR2: MGHDK, SYGVNS. V was clipped by 6 bases and J by 5 bases; unmatched bases: 5. In DNA form, the CDR3 reads TGTGCCAGCAGGACGACAGGGGAAAATGAAAAACTGTTTTTT. The encoded protein is CASRTTGENEKLFF.

The chain has TRBV10-3 and TRBJ2-5, with TRBD2 as a possible D gene (5 bases). Per germline, CDR1 ENHRY and CDR2 SYGVKD. The ends were cut back, 2 bases at V and 4 bases at J, with 11 bases in the middle. The CDR3 is made up of 14 amino acids. The CDR3 DNA reads TGTGCCATCAGTGAGGACGGACTGAGAGAGACCCAGTACTTC. This gives the protein CAISEDGLRETQYF.

The DNA of the CDR3 is TGTGCCAGCAGTTTATACGGCCAGTCCGTGAATGAGCAGTTCTTC. Translating gives CASSLYGQSVNEQFF. V gene TRBV27 combines with J gene TRBJ2-1; D is unresolved. Deletions cut 1 base from V and 7 bases from J, with 14 bases between. The CDR3 loop spans 15 amino acids. Germline-derived CDR1 and CDR2 are MNHEY and SMNVEV (reference sequence).

The chain has TRBV7-2 and TRBJ1-4; D is unclear. Germline V gene data show CDR1 as SGHTA and CDR2 as FQGNSA. V was trimmed by 2 bases and J by 7 bases, leaving 11 bases between them. The CDR3 loop spans 14 amino acids. This CDR3 is CASSLLPGGEKLFF. The CDR3 DNA sequence: TGTGCCAGCAGCTTACTTCCCGGTGGTGAAAAACTGTTTTTT.